This T cell receptor beta chain originates from a study of blood T cell repertoires in COVID-19. Study-wide background: The samples span acute and convalescent COVID-19 from the United States, Italy and Spain. PBMCs, B-cell-depleted T cells, or T cells provided the cDNA or gDNA that made up the material.

Per the original data handling: Quantification of nucleated cells was approximated via reference gene primer amplification. Measured with immunoSEQ multiplex PCR; TCRdb has only the in-frame clones, and not every one. V, J and clone size derive from that table, while D and trimming were established from the DNA sequence. The top ten hold more than 9% of the sample, which has approximately 150,000 clones, 75% to 90% seen once. From germline, CDR1 is SEHNR and CDR2 FQNEAQ (reference sequence). Trimming cost V 5 bases and J 6 bases; bases outside gene matches: 9. CDR3 length: 15 amino acids. The chain carries TRBV7-9 and TRBJ1-2; 10 bases are shared with TRBD1. The sequence derives from a man aged 60 to 75 with active or convalescent COVID-19. Input material: peripheral blood. The CDR3 region has the DNA TGTGCCAGCAGCGGATCGGGACAGGGGACAAATGGCTACACCTTC. It codes for CASSGSGQGTNGYTF. The whole variable domain, filled in from reference TRBV7-9 and TRBJ1-2, reads DTGVSQNPRHKITKRGQNVTFRCDPISEHNRLYWYRQTLGQGPEFLTYFQNEAQLEKSRLLSDRFSAERPKGSFSTLEIQRTEQGDSAMYLCASSGSGQGTNGYTFGSGTRLTVV.